The sequence of this T cell receptor (beta chain) was determined in a study of lymphopenia after photon versus proton radiotherapy (dated 2019 in TCRdb). With regard to the full study: In patients with gastrointestinal tumors who developed high-grade lymphopenia, the study compared the immunological effects of photon radiation therapy with those of proton radiation therapy. A cohort of around 21 patients with gastrointestinal tumors who received either photon or proton therapy and subsequently developed lymphopenia was included. The goal of the study was to characterize the differences between the two radiation modalities in how they affect the immune system. Study-wide findings and limitations: During treatment, patients who received proton therapy stayed relatively stable, whereas patients who received photon therapy lost naive T cells and TCR diversity and gained effector/memory populations. Among patients across the cohort who died, overall survival time showed an inverse correlation with a larger post-nadir drop in TCR diversity. The survival association was examined only in patients who died, and the authors described better survival with proton therapy as a possibility, not as a demonstrated result. After the lymphocyte count nadir, photon-treated repertoires showed oligoclonal expansion, especially of CD8+ Temra cells, which drove the drop in diversity.

The CDR3 starts with the cysteine, ends with the phenylalanine, and has 16 residues. Only the CDR3 part of the read is kept: 48 bases, read in frame from the first base. Relative to germline, V is missing 0 bases and J is missing 1 base, with 1 base of the junction outside any gene match. CDR1 and CDR2 are read off the germline V gene as SGHTA and FQGNSA. Libraries were made using the immunoSEQ multiplex PCR assay. Deep sequencing of rearranged TCR beta loci, alongside multiparametric flow cytometry, was used to profile T cell repertoires. Sourced from immuneACCESS, this table was stored by TCRdb with only in-frame sequences that have V and J called. A share of the clones is absent; for the studies checked, an unresolved V gene accounts for under half, and the remainder has no known explanation. The sample table shows 60,000 or so clones, and about 85% are seen once. The ten largest account for 9.5% to 15% of the sample.

In regard to this clone: Its antigen remains undetermined. No quality values exist for individual bases; no much larger clone is one base distant.

The clonotype comes from a man aged 80 or over with esophageal cancer. Source: peripheral blood, taken from a patient treated with proton-based radiotherapy. In this chain, TRBV7-2 is recombined with TRBJ2-5; 11 bases in the middle match TRBD2. The CDR3 reads as follows: CASSLALAGGQETQYF. The sequenced DNA: TGTGCCAGCAGCTTAGCCCTAGCGGGAGGCCAAGAGACCCAGTACTTC.